This is a list of T cell receptor beta chains from one sample in a study of CD8 T cells in ankylosing spondylitis. One entry per CDR3 protein, called by TCRdb with MiXCR from the 5' RACE reads. The sample includes over 400,000 distinct CDR3 sequences, more than 25% seen only once; the top ten take 0.75% to 0.9%. What was sequenced was blood, either unsorted or a sorted T cell fraction (not recorded which). The receptors stem from a male donor with ankylosing spondylitis. Each CDR3 is given with its conserved first and last residue. The order of the fields is D gene, V gene, J gene, CDR3 length, CDR3 protein. A D gene is named only where the DNA matches it firmly.

d_call: .; v_call: TRBV7-9; j_call: TRBJ2-1; cdr3_length: 14; cdr3_aa: CASSFEAAYNEQFF
d_call: .; v_call: TRBV6-1; j_call: TRBJ1-5; cdr3_length: 14; cdr3_aa: CASILDGYNQPQHF
d_call: .; v_call: TRBV24-1; j_call: TRBJ2-1; cdr3_length: 14; cdr3_aa: CATRDRDSYNEQFF
d_call: .; v_call: TRBV27; j_call: TRBJ1-1; cdr3_length: 14; cdr3_aa: CASSLNRRGVEAFF
d_call: .; v_call: TRBV5-1; j_call: TRBJ1-4; cdr3_length: 15; cdr3_aa: CASSSAGQNNEKLFF
d_call: .; v_call: TRBV20-1; j_call: TRBJ1-4; cdr3_length: 14; cdr3_aa: CSALGPGSKEKLFF
d_call: .; v_call: TRBV7-2; j_call: TRBJ2-3; cdr3_length: 13; cdr3_aa: CASSWVRMDTQYF
d_call: TRBD1; v_call: TRBV18; j_call: TRBJ1-1; cdr3_length: 16; cdr3_aa: CASSLAGTGGGTEAFF
d_call: .; v_call: TRBV20-1; j_call: TRBJ2-2; cdr3_length: 16; cdr3_aa: CSARDYSGQNTGELFF
d_call: TRBD1; v_call: TRBV29-1; j_call: TRBJ1-4; cdr3_length: 16; cdr3_aa: CSVADSGTATNEKLFF
d_call: TRBD1; v_call: TRBV24-1; j_call: TRBJ2-1; cdr3_length: 16; cdr3_aa: CATSDPGTGVSNEQFF
d_call: .; v_call: TRBV12-3/TRBV12-4; j_call: TRBJ1-5; cdr3_length: 14; cdr3_aa: CASSLSFSNQPQHF
d_call: .; v_call: TRBV6-1; j_call: TRBJ1-2; cdr3_length: 14; cdr3_aa: CASNSRDRPYGYTF
d_call: TRBD1; v_call: TRBV7-8; j_call: TRBJ2-1; cdr3_length: 14; cdr3_aa: CASSSRVHRDRLVF
d_call: .; v_call: TRBV20-1; j_call: TRBJ1-1; cdr3_length: 13; cdr3_aa: CSAQASMNTEAFF
d_call: .; v_call: TRBV27; j_call: TRBJ1-5; cdr3_length: 15; cdr3_aa: CASSRGRGSNQPQHF
d_call: .; v_call: TRBV12-3/TRBV12-4; j_call: TRBJ1-1; cdr3_length: 14; cdr3_aa: CASTRQAANTEAFF
d_call: .; v_call: TRBV7-2; j_call: TRBJ2-7; cdr3_length: 11; cdr3_aa: CASSLRHEQYF
d_call: .; v_call: TRBV12-3/TRBV12-4; j_call: TRBJ2-2; cdr3_length: 14; cdr3_aa: CASSPRGAGGELFF
d_call: .; v_call: TRBV6-2/TRBV6-3; j_call: TRBJ1-1; cdr3_length: 14; cdr3_aa: CASRLTGMNTEAFF
d_call: TRBD1; v_call: TRBV29-1; j_call: TRBJ1-5; cdr3_length: 13; cdr3_aa: CSAQGFGSQPQHF
d_call: TRBD2; v_call: TRBV12-3/TRBV12-4; j_call: TRBJ2-1; cdr3_length: 14; cdr3_aa: CASSLASGRVDQFF
d_call: .; v_call: TRBV2; j_call: TRBJ1-1; cdr3_length: 14; cdr3_aa: CASSEQVMNTEAFF
d_call: .; v_call: TRBV29-1; j_call: TRBJ2-5; cdr3_length: 10; cdr3_aa: CSVDEETQYF
d_call: TRBD1; v_call: TRBV5-1; j_call: TRBJ2-3; cdr3_length: 16; cdr3_aa: CASSHRDSQLMGTQYF
d_call: .; v_call: TRBV20-1; j_call: TRBJ2-3; cdr3_length: 12; cdr3_aa: CSAVPDWLTQYF
d_call: TRBD1; v_call: TRBV20-1; j_call: TRBJ2-3; cdr3_length: 17; cdr3_aa: CSASGTDSASDIDTQYF
d_call: TRBD2; v_call: TRBV10-3; j_call: TRBJ2-7; cdr3_length: 15; cdr3_aa: CAISEGLAMGYEQYF
d_call: .; v_call: TRBV7-2; j_call: TRBJ1-5; cdr3_length: 14; cdr3_aa: CASSEDGWGQPQHF
d_call: .; v_call: TRBV14; j_call: TRBJ1-1; cdr3_length: 16; cdr3_aa: CASSRPGHRMNTEAFF
d_call: .; v_call: TRBV5-1; j_call: TRBJ1-1; cdr3_length: 14; cdr3_aa: CASSTAAGNTEAFF
d_call: .; v_call: TRBV10-2; j_call: TRBJ1-1; cdr3_length: 13; cdr3_aa: CASSESDTFEAFF
d_call: .; v_call: TRBV20-1; j_call: TRBJ1-1; cdr3_length: 12; cdr3_aa: CSASGQFIEAFF
d_call: .; v_call: TRBV7-7; j_call: TRBJ2-1; cdr3_length: 13; cdr3_aa: CASSQAGVYEQFF
d_call: .; v_call: TRBV7-9; j_call: TRBJ2-7; cdr3_length: 14; cdr3_aa: CASSLGGNSYEQYF
d_call: TRBD2; v_call: TRBV12-5; j_call: TRBJ2-3; cdr3_length: 15; cdr3_aa: CASGSGLAVTDTQYF
d_call: .; v_call: TRBV20-1; j_call: TRBJ2-2; cdr3_length: 12; cdr3_aa: CSAAYPGGELFF
d_call: TRBD1; v_call: TRBV12-3/TRBV12-4; j_call: TRBJ2-2; cdr3_length: 15; cdr3_aa: CASSLKGAPTGELFF
d_call: .; v_call: TRBV20-1; j_call: TRBJ2-3; cdr3_length: 15; cdr3_aa: CSTRKGRVGTDTQYF
d_call: TRBD2; v_call: TRBV7-2; j_call: TRBJ2-1; cdr3_length: 19; cdr3_aa: CASSLGKTGFEREGNEQFF
d_call: TRBD2; v_call: TRBV11-2; j_call: TRBJ2-2; cdr3_length: 17; cdr3_aa: CASSLDRLADYTGELFF
d_call: .; v_call: TRBV20-1; j_call: TRBJ1-4; cdr3_length: 15; cdr3_aa: CSARDPGTLNEKLFF
d_call: TRBD1; v_call: TRBV11-3; j_call: TRBJ1-1; cdr3_length: 16; cdr3_aa: CASSSGQGLMNTEAFF
d_call: .; v_call: TRBV10-2; j_call: TRBJ1-5; cdr3_length: 13; cdr3_aa: CASSDVGNQPQHF
d_call: TRBD2; v_call: TRBV29-1; j_call: TRBJ2-2; cdr3_length: 15; cdr3_aa: CSVERELGNTGELFF
d_call: .; v_call: TRBV15; j_call: TRBJ2-5; cdr3_length: 14; cdr3_aa: CATSRDLVQETQYF
d_call: .; v_call: TRBV2; j_call: TRBJ2-6; cdr3_length: 14; cdr3_aa: CASSDRAGANVLTF
d_call: TRBD2; v_call: TRBV5-1; j_call: TRBJ2-2; cdr3_length: 17; cdr3_aa: CASSGTGTSGTAGELFF
d_call: TRBD1; v_call: TRBV20-1; j_call: TRBJ2-3; cdr3_length: 15; cdr3_aa: CSATSRQGAEDTQYF
d_call: .; v_call: TRBV7-2; j_call: TRBJ2-3; cdr3_length: 14; cdr3_aa: CASSSSVSTDTQYF
d_call: .; v_call: TRBV7-9; j_call: TRBJ2-1; cdr3_length: 13; cdr3_aa: CAGLADAYNEQFF
d_call: TRBD2; v_call: TRBV6-1; j_call: TRBJ2-2; cdr3_length: 15; cdr3_aa: CASNVAGGGTGELFF